This T cell receptor (beta chain) was found in a study of tumor-infiltrating lymphocytes in primary liver carcinoma. Background on the study: The tumors ranged from roughly 4 to 11 cm across and fell within stage T1-T3 N0M0. Roughly 3.65 to 7.5 million productive TCRbeta reads were obtained per sample, with similar numbers across tissue types.

Using a constant-region primer together with ProtoScript II reverse transcriptase, TCR beta cDNA was made from 450 to 600 ng of total RNA. Each TCR beta library was derived from three nested multiplex PCR rounds that employed slightly modified ARM-PCR. Both of the initial two PCR rounds ran for around 9 cycles and employed TRBV1-TRBV30 forward primers alongside a C-beta reverse primer. Each CDR3 protein is one row after TCRdb ran MiXCR on the multiplex PCR reads. The top ten hold approximately 5.9% of the sample, which has 310,000 or so distinct CDR3 sequences, around 60% seen once. Out of unsorted whole blood came the blood RNA, and germline DNA was extracted as well. Comments on this clonotype: What it binds is not known. The junction departs from germline at one end; a sequencing error may be responsible.

The CDR3 is 12 amino acids. Germline V lookup: CDR1 MNHEY, CDR2 SVGEGT. Broader study findings: A significantly higher top-250-clone fraction was found in tumors than in blood (p = 0.039).

The sample consisted of peripheral blood. This TCR came from a middle-aged man with primary liver carcinoma and hepatitis B virus infection. The V gene is TRBV6-2 or TRBV6-3, the J gene TRBJ2-1, with 10 nucleotides matching TRBD2. The CDR3 nucleotides are TGTGCCAGCAGTCTCCTAGCGGGGGAGCAGTTATTC. Amino acid sequence: CASSLLAGEQLF.